The source of this T cell receptor (beta chain) is a study of shared clonotypes between healthy human individuals. The CDR3 has 15 amino acids. CDR1 GTSNPN and CDR2 SVGIG come from the germline V gene (reference sequence). V gave up 4 bases and J gave up 9 bases, with 22 bases separating them. As to this clone: Its antigen is unidentified.

Assay used: immunoSEQ multiplex PCR; TCRdb lists only in-frame clones, some missing. The sample has under 130,000 clones, about 67% seen once. Study-wide findings and caveats: The study generally estimated greater richness for naive than memory subsets.

The J gene is TRBJ2-1, the V gene TRBV30; tentative D call: TRBD2 (6 bases). The sequenced sample was memory CD8+ T cells sorted from blood. As to subset: CD45RO+ cells pooled with CCR7-negative TemRA cells. This sequence was found in a young woman in good health. In DNA, the CDR3 is TGTGCCTGGATTGCAACTAGCTCGATGGGTAGTGAGCAGTTCTTC. Amino acid sequence: CAWIATSSMGSEQFF.